The T cell receptor (beta chain) under discussion was sequenced for a study of response to subunit inactivated influenza vaccine. The study's findings and limits: Few new T cells, the authors suggested, are recruited by each seasonal influenza vaccination.

The CDR3 consists of 15 residues. CDR1 is SGHDT, CDR2 YYEEEE, per germline. The V gene end was trimmed by 4 bases and the J gene end by 2 bases; junction bases not matched to a gene: 7. This clonotype came up many times. Its antigen remains unknown. TCRdb reprocessed the RT-PCR reads with MiXCR, giving one entry per CDR3 protein. The sample includes 150,000 to 200,000 distinct CDR3 sequences, under 13% of them seen just once. This specimen consisted of non-naive T cells sorted from PBMCs, obtained roughly 45 days after vaccination. The V gene is TRBV5-6, the J gene TRBJ1-1, with TRBD1 matching 8 bases. The sequence derives from a man aged 45-60 years who received an inactivated influenza vaccine. CDR3 nucleotide sequence: TGTGCCAGCAGCGGGACAGGTAAAGCTAACACTGAAGCTTTCTTT. It codes for CASSGTGKANTEAFF.